The entry below gives a single T cell receptor beta chain sequence along with its context. This sample is drawn from a study of T cell responses to AZD1222 COVID-19 vaccine. The assay was immunoSEQ multiplex PCR, and TCRdb's table has in-frame clones only and misses some. In the table there are approximately 100,000 clones, 75% to 95% of which are singletons. The sample in question was peripheral blood, obtained on day 0 of AZD1222 vaccination. The TCR sequence derives from an adult in good health.

CDR3 sequence: CATSDSSAGGPQDTQYF. The CDR3, as DNA: TGTGCCACCAGTGATTCCTCGGCGGGAGGGCCACAAGATACGCAGTATTTT. The genes are TRBV24-1 and TRBJ2-3; the match to TRBD2 covers 9 bases. V lost 2 bases and J lost 5; bases outside the gene matches: 10. The CDR3 has 17 residues. Germline V lookup: CDR1 KGHDR, CDR2 SFDVKD.